The 10 T cell receptor beta chains below were found in one sample sequenced in a study of T-cell reconstitution after alpha-beta-depleted transplantation in children. Unique molecular identifiers were built into the TCRbeta library. Via MiXCR, TCRdb re-called the PCR reads, giving one row per CDR3 protein. In the table there are about 27,000 distinct CDR3 sequences, under 8% of which are singletons. The sequenced sample was PBMCs, mostly from graft donor cells, obtained 180 days after TCRalphabeta/CD19-depleted stem cell transplant. These receptors were collected from a male patient under 18 who had a stem cell transplant for acute myeloid leukemia, so the T cells may come from the graft donor.

This clonotype counts as medium-sized. This chain's CDR3 is CATSDGGTFKQETQYF. In DNA, the CDR3 is TGTGCCACCAGTGACGGCGGGACCTTTAAACAAGAGACCCAGTACTTC. The chain has TRBV24-1 and TRBJ2-5; D may be TRBD2 (6 bases). The CDR3 runs 16 residues. Germline CDR1 KGHDR, CDR2 SFDVKD. V lost 4 bases and J lost 2, with 16 bases in between.

The chain recombines TRBV28 with TRBJ2-7, with D perhaps TRBD1 (5 bases). This CDR3 has 12 residues. Trimming stripped 10 bases from V and 2 bases from J, with 12 bases between. Per the germline V gene, CDR1 is MDHEN and CDR2 is SYDVKM. CDR3 region: CAMGLGPYEQYV. The DNA for the CDR3 is TGTGCCATGGGCCTGGGGCCCTACGAGCAGTACGTC.

This clonotype has only a few counts. The gene calls are TRBV7-6 and TRBJ2-5, with D hard to call. CDR1 and CDR2 from the germline V gene are SGHVS and FNYEAQ. Trimming removed 5 bases at V and 5 bases at J, with 18 bases between. The CDR3 loop spans 15 amino acids. The DNA for the CDR3 is TGTGCCAGCAGCCGTGTGCCAGATAGCCGTGAGACCCAGTACTTC. It is translated as CASSRVPDSRETQYF. The full variable domain, its missing parts supplied by reference TRBV7-6 and TRBJ2-5, is GAGVSQSPRYKVTKRGQDVALRCDPISGHVSLYWYRQALGQGPEFLTYFNYEAQQDKSGLPNDRFSAERPEGSISTLTIQRTEQRDSAMYRCASSRVPDSRETQYFGPGTRLLVL.

This clonotype was seen repeatedly, ten times or more. The chain carries TRBV28 and TRBJ1-2, with a tentative D call TRBD1 (5 bases). The CDR3 runs to 14 residues. The ends were cut back, 8 bases at V and 0 bases at J, with 13 bases in the middle. Per germline, CDR1 MDHEN and CDR2 SYDVKM. The DNA of the CDR3 is TGTGCCAGCCAACCGGGACCCTCTAACTATGGCTACACCTTC. Its protein is CASQPGPSNYGYTF.

Ten or more counts support this clonotype. The chain is built from TRBV29-1 and TRBJ2-1; TRBD2 matches at 9 bases. Per germline, CDR1 SQVTM and CDR2 ANQGSEA. The CDR3 loop spans 13 amino acids. Trimming at V came to 4 bases and at J to 6 bases, leaving 4 bases not matched to a gene. For the CDR3, the DNA is TGCAGCGTTGGGGCGGGAGGGTCCAATGAGCAGTTCTTC. The encoded protein is CSVGAGGSNEQFF.

This clonotype was picked up many times. The CDR3 reads CSARPQGLGNQPQHF. The CDR3 bases are TGCAGTGCTAGGCCACAGGGACTAGGTAATCAGCCCCAGCATTTT. The rearrangement links TRBV20-1 to TRBJ1-5, with D maybe TRBD1 (6 bases). CDR3 length: 15 amino acids. Germline V gene sequence: CDR1 DFQATT, CDR2 SNEGSKA (reference sequence). Trimming stripped 3 bases from V and 4 bases from J, with 16 bases between.

This clonotype was seen many times. DNA of the CDR3: TGTGCCATCAGTGAGTCGATGGGTGGGAAGCAGTTCTTC. Amino acids: CAISESMGGKQFF. V usage is TRBV10-3 and J usage is TRBJ2-1; D unclear. The V end was cut by 0 bases, the J end by 11 bases, with 11 bases between. The length of the CDR3 is 13 residues. CDR1 ENHRY and CDR2 SYGVKD come from the germline V gene.

The genes are TRBV20-1 and TRBJ2-7; D gene uncertain. V was clipped by 7 bases and J by 5 bases, with 9 bases between them. Germline V gene sequence: CDR1 DFQATT, CDR2 SNEGSKA (reference sequence). The CDR3 runs to 10 residues. The CDR3 spells CSVAWDEQYF. As DNA, the CDR3 is TGCAGTGTAGCATGGGACGAGCAGTACTTC.

This clonotype was observed at least ten times. The V call is TRBV20-1, the J call TRBJ2-3; no definite D call. Trimming removed 7 bases from V and 5 bases from J, with 1 base in between. CDR1 is DFQATT and CDR2 is SNEGSKA in the germline V gene (reference sequence). The CDR3 has 8 residues. As DNA, the CDR3 is TGCAGTGGAGATACGCAGTATTTT. Translated: CSGDTQYF.

This clonotype has at least ten counts. The chain employs TRBV11-2 and TRBJ2-4, with 12 bases lining up with TRBD2. V shed 4 bases, J shed 7 bases, and the junction held 8 bases outside the gene matches. Germline V lookup: CDR1 SGHAT, CDR2 FQNNGV. The CDR3 covers 16 residues. The CDR3 spells CASSSPGLAGGNIQYF. CDR3 DNA sequence: TGTGCCAGCAGCTCCCCAGGGCTAGCGGGAGGGAACATTCAGTACTTC.